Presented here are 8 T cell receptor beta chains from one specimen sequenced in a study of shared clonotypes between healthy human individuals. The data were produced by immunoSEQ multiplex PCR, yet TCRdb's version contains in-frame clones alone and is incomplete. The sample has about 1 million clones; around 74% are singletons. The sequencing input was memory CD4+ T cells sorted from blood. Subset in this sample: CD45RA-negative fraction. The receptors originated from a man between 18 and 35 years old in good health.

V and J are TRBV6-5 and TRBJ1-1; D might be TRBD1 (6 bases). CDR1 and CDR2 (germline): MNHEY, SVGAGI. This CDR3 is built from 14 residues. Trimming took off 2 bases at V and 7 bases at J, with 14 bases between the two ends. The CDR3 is CASSYGAGVGEAFF. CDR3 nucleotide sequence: TGTGCCAGCAGTTACGGGGCAGGGGTCGGTGAAGCTTTCTTT.

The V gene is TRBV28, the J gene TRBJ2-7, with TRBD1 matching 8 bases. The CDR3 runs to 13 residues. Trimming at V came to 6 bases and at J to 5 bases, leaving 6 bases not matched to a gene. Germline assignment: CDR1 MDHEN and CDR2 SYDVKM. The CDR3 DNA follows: TGTGCCAGCAGATGGACAGGGAGGAACGAGCAGTACTTC. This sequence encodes CASRWTGRNEQYF.

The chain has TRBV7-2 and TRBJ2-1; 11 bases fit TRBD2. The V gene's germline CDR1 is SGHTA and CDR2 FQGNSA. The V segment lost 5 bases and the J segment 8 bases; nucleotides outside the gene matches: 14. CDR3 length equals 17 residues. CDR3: CASSLQILAGGNHEQFF. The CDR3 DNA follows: TGTGCCAGCAGCCTACAAATCCTAGCGGGGGGAAACCATGAGCAGTTCTTC. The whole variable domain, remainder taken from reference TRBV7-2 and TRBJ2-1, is GAGVSQSPSNKVTEKGKDVELRCDPISGHTALYWYRQSLGQGLEFLIYFQGNSAPDKSGLPSDRFSAERTGGSVSTLTIQRTQQEDSAVYLCASSLQILAGGNHEQFFGPGTRLTVL.

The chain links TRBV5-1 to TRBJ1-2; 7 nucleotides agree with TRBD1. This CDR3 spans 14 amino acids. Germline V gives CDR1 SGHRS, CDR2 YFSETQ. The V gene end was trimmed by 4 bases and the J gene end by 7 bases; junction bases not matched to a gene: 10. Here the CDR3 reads CASSAGTETGGYTF. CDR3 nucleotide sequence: TGCGCCAGCAGCGCCGGGACAGAAACCGGTGGCTACACCTTC.

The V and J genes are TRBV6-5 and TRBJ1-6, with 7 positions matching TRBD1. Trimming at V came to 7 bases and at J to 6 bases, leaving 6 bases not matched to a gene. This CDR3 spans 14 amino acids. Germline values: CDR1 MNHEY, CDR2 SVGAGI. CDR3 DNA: TGTGCCAGCAATCAACAGGGGTCTAATTCACCCCTCCACTTT. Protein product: CASNQQGSNSPLHF.

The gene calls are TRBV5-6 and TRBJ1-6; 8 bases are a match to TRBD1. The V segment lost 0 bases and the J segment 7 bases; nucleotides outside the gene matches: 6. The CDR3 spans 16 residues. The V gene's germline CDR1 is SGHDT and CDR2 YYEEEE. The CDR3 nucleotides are TGTGCCAGCAGCTTGGCCAGGCAGGGGGCGAATTCACCCCTCCACTTT. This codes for CASSLARQGANSPLHF.

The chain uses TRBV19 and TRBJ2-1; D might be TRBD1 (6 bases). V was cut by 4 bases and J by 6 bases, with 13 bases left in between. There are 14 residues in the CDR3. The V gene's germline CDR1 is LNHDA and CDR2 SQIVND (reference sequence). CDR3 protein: CASSSSSRGNEQFF. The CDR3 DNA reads TGTGCCAGTAGTAGTTCGTCCAGGGGCAATGAGCAGTTCTTC.

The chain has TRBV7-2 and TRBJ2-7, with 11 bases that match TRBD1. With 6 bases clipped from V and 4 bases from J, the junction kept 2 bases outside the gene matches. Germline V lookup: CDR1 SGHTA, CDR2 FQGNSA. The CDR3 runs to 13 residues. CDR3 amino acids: CASRGQGGYEQYF. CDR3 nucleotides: TGTGCCAGCAGGGGACAGGGGGGATACGAGCAGTACTTC.